The T cell receptor beta chain described here comes from a study of cytomegalovirus exposure and HLA in healthy donors. Background on the study: Among 398 genotyped donors, around 80% fell in the Caucasian-associated ancestry cluster.

60 Vbeta and 13 Jbeta primers were used in PCR. Sequencing used immunoSEQ multiplex PCR; TCRdb keeps in-frame clones, though not all of them. The profile covers over 150,000 clones, with 77% appearing a single time and roughly 3.5% taken by the ten largest. The CDR3 runs 16 residues. Germline trimming cut 6 bases from V and 3 bases from J; bases unmatched to any gene: 11. Germline CDR1 reads KGHSH; CDR2 reads LQKENI. This receptor was obtained from a woman aged 55-69 years in good health and CMV-seropositive. The specimen was PBMCs. The genes are TRBV18 and TRBJ1-3, with 7 bases matching TRBD1. Here the CDR3 reads CASSPKEGAGGNTIYF. CDR3 DNA: TGTGCCAGCTCGCCTAAAGAGGGGGCTGGTGGAAACACCATATATTTT.